This T cell receptor (beta chain) was retrieved from a study of T cell changes during pregnancy in multiple sclerosis (dated by TCRdb to between 2019 and 2020). Background for the entire study: Changes in the T cell repertoire over the course of pregnancy were examined in this study in women with multiple sclerosis.

Sequences SGDLS (CDR1) and YYNGEE (CDR2) are obtained from the germline V gene. At the junction V is shortened by 3 bases and J by 5 bases, with 21 bases in between. From the cysteine through the phenylalanine, the CDR3 covers 16 amino acids. This entry keeps only the CDR3 DNA: 48 bases, framed from base 1. Regarding this clone: Its antigen is not yet known. One base away there is no much larger clone; base qualities are not given.

Libraries came from the immunoSEQ multiplex PCR assay. In TCRdb, the immuneACCESS table is reduced to in-frame sequences with V and J assigned. These tables do not hold every clone; where another copy was compared, an unresolved V gene accounts for under half, and the others remain unexplained. The sample table lists 90,000 to 100,000 clones, around 93% of them with a count of one. 3.5% to 4.5% of the sample is in the top ten clones. The sequence was collected from a female donor with multiple sclerosis, enrolled in a pregnancy study. The specimen was peripheral blood, collected in the first trimester of pregnancy. The sequence is built from TRBV9 and TRBJ2-7; the D gene is perhaps TRBD2, on 7 matching bases. The CDR3 corresponds to CASSAGGGVAVHEQYF. The DNA sequence is given as TGTGCCAGCAGCGCGGGGGGCGGGGTCGCTGTACACGAGCAGTACTTC.